These 2 T cell receptor beta chains originate from one sample sequenced in a study of cytomegalovirus exposure and HLA in healthy donors. Vbeta (60) and Jbeta (13) primers were used in the PCR. Profiling relied on immunoSEQ multiplex PCR, and the TCRdb table lists in-frame clones only, not all of them. The sample holds about 260,000 clones, around four fifths seen once. The sample taken for sequencing was PBMCs. These receptors were taken from a woman aged 40 to 55 in good health and CMV-seropositive.

J is TRBJ1-1 and V is TRBV9; D remains unclear. This CDR3 spans 14 amino acids. CDR1 and CDR2 from the germline V gene are SGDLS and YYNGEE. The ends were cut back, 0 bases at V and 1 base at J, with 7 bases in the middle. The DNA of the CDR3 is TGTGCCAGCAGCGTAGGAAACAAGAACACTGAAGCTTTCTTT. Its translation is CASSVGNKNTEAFF.

The chain uses TRBV6-1 and TRBJ1-5, with TRBD1 matching over 9 bases. The germline CDR1 and CDR2 sequences are MNHNS and SASEGT. The CDR3 extends over 19 amino acids. Trimming at V came to 2 bases and at J to 2 bases, leaving 13 bases not matched to a gene. The CDR3 nucleotides are TGTGCCAGCAGTGAATTAATTCGGGGACAGGGACTGGGCAATCAGCCCCAGCATTTT. It encodes CASSELIRGQGLGNQPQHF.